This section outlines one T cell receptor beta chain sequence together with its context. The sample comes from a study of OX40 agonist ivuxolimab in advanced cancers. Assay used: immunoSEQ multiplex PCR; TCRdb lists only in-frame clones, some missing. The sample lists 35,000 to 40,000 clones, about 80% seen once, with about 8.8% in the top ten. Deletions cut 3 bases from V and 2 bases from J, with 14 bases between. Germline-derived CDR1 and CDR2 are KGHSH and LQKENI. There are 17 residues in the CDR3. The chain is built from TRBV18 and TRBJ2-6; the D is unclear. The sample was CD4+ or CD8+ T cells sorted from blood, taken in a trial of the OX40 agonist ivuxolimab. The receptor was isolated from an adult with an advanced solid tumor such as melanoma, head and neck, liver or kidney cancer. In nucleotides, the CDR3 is TGTGCCAGCTCACCCAACCCCCGCGCAGCTGGGGCCAACGTCCTGACTTTC. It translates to CASSPNPRAAGANVLTF.